This is a list of T cell receptor beta chains from one sample in a study of cytomegalovirus exposure and HLA in healthy donors. This table comes from immunoSEQ multiplex PCR, and its TCRdb copy is limited to in-frame clones, with some not included. This table has approximately 61,000 clones, approximately 80% appearing once. The specimen sequenced was PBMCs. Receptors originate from a man younger than 35 in good health and CMV-seropositive. Each CDR3 is given with its conserved first and last residue. The D gene is left open where the match is weak. The size of a clone is reported for some rows only, either as once, few or many, or as a class for expanded clones.

d_call | clone_size | j_call | v_call | cdr3_aa | cdr3_nt
TRBD1 | few | TRBJ1-5 | TRBV28 | CASSLWGTGENQPQHF | TGTGCCAGCAGTTTATGGGGGACAGGGGAGAATCAGCCCCAGCATTTT
NA | NA | TRBJ1-1 | TRBV10-2 | CASSEQNTEAFF | TGCGCCAGCAGTGAGCAGAACACTGAAGCTTTCTTT
NA | NA | TRBJ1-1 | TRBV6-1 | CASSEAKEGRTEAFF | TGTGCCAGCAGTGAAGCCAAGGAGGGGCGTACTGAAGCTTTCTTT
TRBD1 | once | TRBJ2-5 | TRBV5-4 | CASSTTGVETQYF | TGTGCCAGCAGCACTACAGGGGTGGAGACCCAGTACTTC
TRBD2 | few | TRBJ2-1 | TRBV7-7 | CASSLGAGEPNEQFF | TGTGCTAGCAGCTTAGGAGCGGGAGAACCCAATGAGCAGTTCTTC
NA | once | TRBJ2-5 | TRBV29-1 | CSVGSSIQETQYF | TGCAGCGTTGGCTCAAGCATACAAGAGACCCAGTACTTC
NA | NA | TRBJ1-5 | TRBV6-5 | CASSPQASNQPQHF | TGTGCCAGCTCCCCGCAGGCTAGCAATCAGCCCCAGCATTTT
NA | NA | TRBJ1-1 | TRBV2 | CASSGQMDSLRAFF | TGTGCCAGCAGTGGACAGATGGACAGTTTGCGAGCTTTCTTT
NA | NA | TRBJ1-5 | TRBV7-2 | CASSLGTGLNQPQHF | TGTGCCAGCAGCTTAGGTACGGGACTCAATCAGCCCCAGCATTTT
NA | NA | TRBJ1-2 | TRBV6-1 | CASSEGGYRDRPTYGYTF | TGTGCCAGCAGTGAAGGGGGATACAGGGACCGACCCACCTATGGCTACACCTTC
TRBD1 | NA | TRBJ1-2 | TRBV5-1 | CASSQGQGGYGYTF | TGCGCCAGCAGCCAGGGACAGGGGGGCTATGGCTACACCTTC
TRBD2 | few | TRBJ2-1 | TRBV5-6 | CASSVSGGSYNEQFF | TGTGCCAGCAGCGTTAGCGGGGGCTCCTACAATGAGCAGTTCTTC